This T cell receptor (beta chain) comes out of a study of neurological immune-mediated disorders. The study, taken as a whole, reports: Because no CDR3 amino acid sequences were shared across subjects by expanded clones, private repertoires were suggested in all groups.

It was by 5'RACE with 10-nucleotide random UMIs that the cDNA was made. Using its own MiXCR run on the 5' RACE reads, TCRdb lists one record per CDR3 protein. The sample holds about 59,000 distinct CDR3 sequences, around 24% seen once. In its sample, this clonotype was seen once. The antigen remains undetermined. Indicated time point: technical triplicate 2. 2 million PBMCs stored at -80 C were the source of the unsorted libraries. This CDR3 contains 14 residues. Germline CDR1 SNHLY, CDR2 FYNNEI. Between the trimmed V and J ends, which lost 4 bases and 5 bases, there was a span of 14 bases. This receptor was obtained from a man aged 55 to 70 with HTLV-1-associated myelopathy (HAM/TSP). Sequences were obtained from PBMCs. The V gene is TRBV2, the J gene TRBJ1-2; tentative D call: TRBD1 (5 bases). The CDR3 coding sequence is TGTGCCAGCAGTGGGACGGGGGGAACGTATGGCTACACCTTC. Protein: CASSGTGGTYGYTF.